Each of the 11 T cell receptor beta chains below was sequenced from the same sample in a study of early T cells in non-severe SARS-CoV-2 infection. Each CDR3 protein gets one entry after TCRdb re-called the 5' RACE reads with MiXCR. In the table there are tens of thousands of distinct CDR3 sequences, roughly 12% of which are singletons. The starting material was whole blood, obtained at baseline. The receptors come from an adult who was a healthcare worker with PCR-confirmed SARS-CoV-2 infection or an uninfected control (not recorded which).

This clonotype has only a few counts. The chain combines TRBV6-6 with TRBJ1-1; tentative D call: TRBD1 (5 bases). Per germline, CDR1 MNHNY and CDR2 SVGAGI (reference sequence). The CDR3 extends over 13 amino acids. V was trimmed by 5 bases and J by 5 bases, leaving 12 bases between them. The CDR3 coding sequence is TGTGCCAGCAGTGCCGGGACCGCAACTGAAGCTTTCTTT. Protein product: CASSAGTATEAFF.

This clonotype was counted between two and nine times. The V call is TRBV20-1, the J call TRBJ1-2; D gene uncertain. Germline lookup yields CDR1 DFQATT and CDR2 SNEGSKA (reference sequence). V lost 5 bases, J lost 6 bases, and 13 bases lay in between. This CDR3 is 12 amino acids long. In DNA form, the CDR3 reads TGCAGTGCTGGTGGGTTAGCGGATGGCTACACCTTC. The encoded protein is CSAGGLADGYTF.

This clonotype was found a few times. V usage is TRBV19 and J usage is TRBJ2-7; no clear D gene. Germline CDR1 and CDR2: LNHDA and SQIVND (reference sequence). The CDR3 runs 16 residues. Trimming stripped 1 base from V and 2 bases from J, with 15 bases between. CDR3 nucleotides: TGTGCCAGTAGTATAGGCAGCAACAACCCACCCTACGAGCAGTACTTC. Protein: CASSIGSNNPPYEQYF.

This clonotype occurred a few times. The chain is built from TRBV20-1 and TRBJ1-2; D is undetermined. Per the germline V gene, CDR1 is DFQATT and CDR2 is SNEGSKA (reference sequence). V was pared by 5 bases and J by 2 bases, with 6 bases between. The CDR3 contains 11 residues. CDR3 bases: TGCAGTGCTGTGGGGAACTATGGCTACACCTTC. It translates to CSAVGNYGYTF.

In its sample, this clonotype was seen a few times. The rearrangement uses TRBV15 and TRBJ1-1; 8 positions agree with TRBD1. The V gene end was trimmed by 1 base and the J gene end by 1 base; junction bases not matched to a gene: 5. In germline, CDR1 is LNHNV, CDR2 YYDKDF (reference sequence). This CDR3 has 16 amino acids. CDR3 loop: CATSRVVGTGNTEAFF. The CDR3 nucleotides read TGTGCCACCAGCAGAGTAGTAGGGACAGGGAACACTGAAGCTTTCTTT.

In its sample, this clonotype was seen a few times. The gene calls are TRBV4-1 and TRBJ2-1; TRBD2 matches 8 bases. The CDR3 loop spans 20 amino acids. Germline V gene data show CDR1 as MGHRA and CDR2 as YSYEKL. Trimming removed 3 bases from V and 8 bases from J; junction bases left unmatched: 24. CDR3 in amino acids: CASSHPGGTRRDGGLYEQFF. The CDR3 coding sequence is TGCGCCAGCAGCCACCCGGGCGGGACTAGGAGGGACGGGGGTCTCTATGAGCAGTTCTTC.

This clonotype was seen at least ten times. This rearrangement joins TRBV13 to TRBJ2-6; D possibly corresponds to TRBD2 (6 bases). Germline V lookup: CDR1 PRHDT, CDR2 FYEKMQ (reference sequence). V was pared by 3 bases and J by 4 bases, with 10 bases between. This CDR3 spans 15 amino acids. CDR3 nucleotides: TGTGCCAGCAGCTTTCGGGGGAACGGGGCCAACGTCCTGACTTTC. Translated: CASSFRGNGANVLTF.

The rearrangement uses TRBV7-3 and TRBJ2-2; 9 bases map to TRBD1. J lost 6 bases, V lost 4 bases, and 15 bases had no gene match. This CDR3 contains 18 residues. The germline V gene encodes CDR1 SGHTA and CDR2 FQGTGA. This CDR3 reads CASSSKKPGQGVAGELFF. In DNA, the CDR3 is TGTGCCAGCAGCTCCAAGAAACCGGGACAGGGAGTTGCCGGGGAGCTGTTTTTT.

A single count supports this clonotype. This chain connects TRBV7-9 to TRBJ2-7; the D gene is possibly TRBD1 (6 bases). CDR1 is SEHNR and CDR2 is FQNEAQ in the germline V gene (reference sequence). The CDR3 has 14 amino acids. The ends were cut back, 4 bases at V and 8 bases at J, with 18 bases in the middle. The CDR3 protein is CASSSGTTPVKQYF. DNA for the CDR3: TGTGCCAGCAGCTCCGGGACAACCCCTGTGAAGCAGTACTTC.

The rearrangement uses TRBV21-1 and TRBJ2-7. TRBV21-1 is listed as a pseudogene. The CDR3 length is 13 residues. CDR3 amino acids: CASSRRTPSEQYF. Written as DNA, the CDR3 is TGTGCCAGCAGCCGCCGGACCCCCTCCGAGCAGTACTTC.

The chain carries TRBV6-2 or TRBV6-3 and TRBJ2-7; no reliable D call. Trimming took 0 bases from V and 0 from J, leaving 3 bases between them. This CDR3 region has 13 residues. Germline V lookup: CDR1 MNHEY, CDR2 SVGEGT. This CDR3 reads CASSYSGSYEQYF. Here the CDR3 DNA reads TGTGCCAGCAGTTACTCTGGCTCCTACGAGCAGTACTTC.